Below, 21 T cell receptor beta chains from the same sample are listed, as sequenced in a study of cytomegalovirus exposure and HLA in healthy donors. The method was immunoSEQ multiplex PCR; TCRdb's version includes in-frame clones alone and lacks a portion of them. The sample has 150,000 to 200,000 clones; roughly 86% are singletons. Sequenced sample: PBMCs. Receptors were obtained from a woman younger than 35 in good health and CMV-seronegative.

A single count supports this clone. The chain is built from TRBV13 and TRBJ2-5; D perhaps matches TRBD2 (6 bases). There are 14 residues in the CDR3. CDR1 and CDR2 from the germline V gene are PRHDT and FYEKMQ (reference sequence). Trimming shortened V by 1 base and J by 1 base, and 7 bases separated the two germline ends. The CDR3 nucleotides are TGTGCCAGCAGCTTAGTGGGGGGCCAAGAGACCCAGTACTTC. Translating it yields CASSLVGGQETQYF.

The chain recombines TRBV30 with TRBJ1-2; D uncertain. Trimming removed 5 bases from V and 1 base from J, with 11 bases in between. From germline, CDR1 is GTSNPN and CDR2 SVGIG (reference sequence). The CDR3 loop spans 13 amino acids. In DNA, the CDR3 is TGTGCCTGGCGGGGAAAGATTAACTATGGCTACACCTTC. This sequence encodes CAWRGKINYGYTF.

This rearrangement joins TRBV19 to TRBJ2-7, with 7 bases matching TRBD1. CDR3 length: 14 amino acids. The germline V gene has CDR1 LNHDA and CDR2 SQIVND (reference sequence). V shed 3 bases and J 7 bases; nucleotides not matched to a gene: 9. The CDR3 bases are TGTGCCAGTAGTATTTTAGGGACAGCTCAAGAGCAGTACTTC. Translating gives CASSILGTAQEQYF.

The rearrangement uses TRBV12-5 and TRBJ2-2; 10 nucleotides line up with TRBD2. This CDR3 is 15 amino acids long. J gave up 5 bases and V 7 bases, and 7 bases lay outside the gene matches. Germline V gives CDR1 LGHNT, CDR2 FRNRAP. This CDR3 reads CASELSSGSTGELFF. As DNA, the CDR3 is TGTGCTAGTGAGTTGTCTAGCGGGAGTACCGGGGAGCTGTTTTTT.

The chain has TRBV30 and TRBJ1-5; D is possibly TRBD1 (5 bases). The CDR3 is made up of 15 amino acids. The V gene's germline CDR1 is GTSNPN and CDR2 SVGIG (reference sequence). The V and J ends lost 0 bases and 3 bases respectively, with 12 bases between them. The CDR3 bases are TGTGCCTGGAGTGTGGCAGGGTTGTACAATCAGCCCCAGCATTTT. Translation gives CAWSVAGLYNQPQHF.

The V call is TRBV7-2, the J call TRBJ2-5; TRBD2 matches at 8 bases. This CDR3 contains 15 residues. Germline CDR1 SGHTA, CDR2 FQGNSA. Trimming cost V 1 base and J 5 bases; bases outside gene matches: 6. The CDR3: CASSLVRTGGETQYF. CDR3 DNA sequence: TGTGCCAGCAGCTTAGTCAGGACGGGGGGGGAGACCCAGTACTTC.

This chain joins TRBV7-9 and TRBJ2-7, with no clear D. Trimming removed 2 bases from V and 6 bases from J, with 5 bases in between. This CDR3 is 11 amino acids long. Looked up from germline, CDR1 is SEHNR and CDR2 is FQNEAQ (reference sequence). CDR3 protein: CASSLSGEQYF. The DNA of the CDR3 is TGTGCCAGCAGCTTATCGGGCGAGCAGTACTTC.

The chain has TRBV7-9 and TRBJ1-5; 9 positions match TRBD1. CDR3 length: 15 amino acids. Germline V CDR1 and CDR2: SEHNR, FQNEAQ (reference sequence). V was pared by 5 bases and J by 6 bases, with 8 bases of the junction left unmatched. The DNA for the CDR3 is TGTGCCAGCAGCGCAACAGGGGGCGGGAGTCAGCCCCAGCATTTT. The encoded protein is CASSATGGGSQPQHF. The complete variable domain, with remaining parts taken from reference TRBV7-9 and TRBJ1-5, reads DTGVSQNPRHKITKRGQNVTFRCDPISEHNRLYWYRQTLGQGPEFLTYFQNEAQLEKSRLLSDRFSAERPKGSFSTLEIQRTEQGDSAMYLCASSATGGGSQPQHFGDGTRLSIL.

The chain carries TRBV11-1 and TRBJ1-2; D uncertain. The CDR3 runs 15 residues. Germline CDR1 SGHAT, CDR2 FQDESV (reference sequence). V was clipped by 5 bases and J by 4 bases, with 17 bases between them. This CDR3 is CASSRGASELYGYTF. The CDR3 DNA is TGTGCCAGCAGCCGAGGCGCTTCCGAACTCTATGGCTACACCTTC.

The chain uses TRBV11-2 and TRBJ1-3, with D possibly being TRBD1 (6 bases). V was cut by 1 base and J by 7 bases, with 14 bases left in between. The CDR3 runs 15 residues. Germline V CDR1 and CDR2: SGHAT, FQNNGV. CDR3 sequence reads: CASSLGSGETNTIYF. As DNA, the CDR3 is TGTGCCAGCAGCTTAGGTTCAGGGGAGACGAACACCATATATTTT.

The chain recombines TRBV30 with TRBJ1-2; 8 bases are a match to TRBD1. The V segment lost 5 bases and the J segment 8 bases; nucleotides outside the gene matches: 22. CDR1 and CDR2 from the germline V gene are GTSNPN and SVGIG (reference sequence). The CDR3 is 17 amino acids. The CDR3 DNA is TGTGCCTGGGCCCCCGGGACAGGCTTGTCATTTCTTATCGGCTACACCTTC. Its protein product is CAWAPGTGLSFLIGYTF.

The V call is TRBV30, the J call TRBJ2-1; 11 bases match TRBD1. The CDR3 is 14 amino acids. Germline values: CDR1 GTSNPN, CDR2 SVGIG (reference sequence). Unmatched junction bases numbered 5, after V lost 3 bases and J lost 7 bases. The CDR3: CAWSGQGAWNEQFF. Written as DNA, the CDR3 is TGTGCCTGGAGCGGACAGGGGGCATGGAATGAGCAGTTCTTC.

The chain joins TRBV6-6 to TRBJ1-1; D remains ambiguous. The CDR3 is 14 amino acids. V was shortened by 2 bases and J by 4 bases, with 11 bases between the two germline ends. Germline V gene lookup returns CDR1 MNHNY and CDR2 SVGAGI (reference sequence). CDR3 sequence (DNA): TGTGCCAGCAGTTACAACGCGGGTTTCACTGAAGCTTTCTTT. This sequence encodes CASSYNAGFTEAFF.

The V gene is TRBV5-1, the J gene TRBJ2-1; 7 bases align to TRBD2. Germline CDR1 SGHRS, CDR2 YFSETQ. The V gene end was trimmed by 1 base and the J gene end by 5 bases; junction bases not matched to a gene: 3. The CDR3 has 14 residues. CDR3 nucleotides: TGCGCCAGCAGCTTGTGGCTAGCGGACAATGAGCAGTTCTTC. It specifies CASSLWLADNEQFF.

V usage is TRBV9 and J usage is TRBJ1-2; D is uncertain. The length of the CDR3 is 12 residues. Germline V gene sequence: CDR1 SGDLS, CDR2 YYNGEE. The V end was cut by 3 bases, the J end by 7 bases, with 10 bases between. Written as DNA, the CDR3 is TGTGCCAGCAGCGCCTTTGTCGGTGGCTACACCTTC. It is translated as CASSAFVGGYTF.

The J gene is TRBJ1-5, the V gene TRBV6-5; 8 bases match TRBD1. Germline lookup yields CDR1 MNHEY and CDR2 SVGAGI. The CDR3 is made up of 15 amino acids. Losses at the gene ends were 0 bases for V and 6 bases for J; bases not matched to a gene: 4. The CDR3 nucleotides read TGTGCCAGCAGTTACTCGAATACAGGGGGTCAGCCCCAGCATTTT. This gives the protein CASSYSNTGGQPQHF.

This chain connects TRBV19 to TRBJ2-2, with D possibly being TRBD2 (5 bases). The CDR3 sequence is 21 residues long. In germline, CDR1 is LNHDA, CDR2 SQIVND (reference sequence). The ends were cut back, 3 bases at V and 3 bases at J, with 29 bases in the middle. CDR3: CASSMGRYQSVGVPHTGELFF. For the CDR3, the DNA is TGTGCCAGTAGTATGGGTCGGTACCAATCGGTCGGGGTTCCCCACACCGGGGAGCTGTTTTTT.

The chain combines TRBV6-5 with TRBJ1-2; 8 nucleotides match TRBD1. CDR3 length equals 13 residues. Trimming cost V 4 bases and J 7 bases; bases outside gene matches: 5. Germline V gene sequence: CDR1 MNHEY, CDR2 SVGAGI. The CDR3 is CASSSSGTGGYTF. The CDR3 DNA follows: TGTGCCAGCAGTTCGTCCGGGACAGGTGGCTACACCTTC.

This clone was found many times. The rearrangement joins TRBV27 to TRBJ1-2, with TRBD1 matching 8 bases. V lost 8 bases to trimming and J lost 4 bases; unmatched junction nucleotides: 12. Germline V gene lookup returns CDR1 MNHEY and CDR2 SMNVEV (reference sequence). The CDR3 extends over 15 amino acids. The CDR3 here is CASGGTGGIGYGYTF. The CDR3 coding sequence is TGTGCCAGCGGGGGGACAGGTGGAATTGGCTATGGCTACACCTTC.

As concerns this clone: The same CDR3 can be traced to other DNA sequences in this sample. CDR3 sequence: CASSPGQGAYGYTF. CDR3 in DNA: TGTGCCAGCTCACCAGGGCAGGGGGCCTATGGCTACACCTTC. The V call is TRBV18, the J call TRBJ1-2; TRBD1 matches 8 bases. The CDR3 length is 14 residues. Germline V CDR1 and CDR2: KGHSH, LQKENI. V was pared by 2 bases and J by 4 bases, with 3 bases of the junction left unmatched.

V is TRBV25-1 and J is TRBJ2-1, with D unclear. Per the germline V gene, CDR1 is MGHDK and CDR2 is SYGVNS. V lost 7 bases and J lost 7, with 14 bases in between. This CDR3 has 13 amino acids. Here the CDR3 DNA reads TGTGCCAGCATAGACTGGCCTCGGAATGAGCAGTTCTTC. This translates into CASIDWPRNEQFF.